The 3 T cell receptor beta chains presented below share a single source sample, sequenced in a study of blood T cell repertoires in COVID-19. This table comes from immunoSEQ multiplex PCR, and its TCRdb copy is limited to in-frame clones, with some not included. The sample contains about 290,000 clones, about 89% of which appear only once. The sample taken for sequencing was peripheral blood. All receptors come from a man aged 40-55 years with acute or convalescent COVID-19.

V and J are TRBV3-1 (or the pseudogene TRBV3-2) and TRBJ1-2; weak D call: TRBD1 (5 bases). Trimming cost V 4 bases and J 6 bases, with 15 bases left between them. From germline, CDR1 is LGHDT and CDR2 YNNKEL (reference sequence). The CDR3 covers 14 residues. The DNA for the CDR3 is TGTGCCAGCAGCCCCTCCGGAGGGGTTCATGGCTACACCTTC. Translated, it gives CASSPSGGVHGYTF.

This clone was seen a handful of times. Other DNA sequences in this sample translate to the same CDR3. This chain links TRBV2 with TRBJ1-1, with a tentative D call TRBD1 (6 bases). CDR1 SNHLY and CDR2 FYNNEI come from the germline V gene. Trimming pared 6 bases from V and 0 bases from J, leaving 11 bases between. The CDR3 runs to 14 residues. CDR3 DNA sequence: TGTGCCAGCAGACTCAGGGGTTTGAACACTGAAGCTTTCTTT. Translated, it gives CASRLRGLNTEAFF.

In this sample, this clone turned up once. The genes are TRBV7-6 and TRBJ1-4; perhaps TRBD1 as D (6 bases). This CDR3 is built from 12 residues. The V and J ends lost 5 bases and 13 bases respectively, with 14 bases between them. Per germline, CDR1 SGHVS and CDR2 FNYEAQ. This CDR3 is CASSLGGGGLFF. CDR3 in DNA: TGTGCCAGCAGCCTAGGGGGGGGAGGACTGTTTTTT. The variable domain in full, with the rest retrieved from reference TRBV7-6 and TRBJ1-4, is GAGVSQSPRYKVTKRGQDVALRCDPISGHVSLYWYRQALGQGPEFLTYFNYEAQQDKSGLPNDRFSAERPEGSISTLTIQRTEQRDSAMYRCASSLGGGGLFFGSGTQLSVL.